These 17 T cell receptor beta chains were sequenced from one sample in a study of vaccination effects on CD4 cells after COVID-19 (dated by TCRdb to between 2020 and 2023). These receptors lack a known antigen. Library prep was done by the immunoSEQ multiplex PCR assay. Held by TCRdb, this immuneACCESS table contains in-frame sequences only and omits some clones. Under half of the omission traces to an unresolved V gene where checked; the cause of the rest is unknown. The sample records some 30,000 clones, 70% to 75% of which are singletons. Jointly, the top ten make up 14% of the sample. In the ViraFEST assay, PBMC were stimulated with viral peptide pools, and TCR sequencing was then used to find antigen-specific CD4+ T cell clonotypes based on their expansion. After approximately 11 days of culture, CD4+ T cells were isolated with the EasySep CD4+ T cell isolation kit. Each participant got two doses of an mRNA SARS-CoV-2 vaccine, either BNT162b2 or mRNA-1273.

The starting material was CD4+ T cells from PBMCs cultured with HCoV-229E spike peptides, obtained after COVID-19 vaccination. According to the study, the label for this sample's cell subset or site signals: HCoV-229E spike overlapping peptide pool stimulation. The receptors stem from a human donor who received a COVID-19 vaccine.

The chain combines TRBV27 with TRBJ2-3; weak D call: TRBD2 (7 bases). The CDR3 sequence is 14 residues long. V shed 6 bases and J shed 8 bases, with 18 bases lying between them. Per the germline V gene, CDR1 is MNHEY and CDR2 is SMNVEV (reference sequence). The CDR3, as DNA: TGTGCCAGCAGGAATAGGGGGGGGGTGCTTACGCAGTATTTT. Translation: CASRNRGGVLTQYF.

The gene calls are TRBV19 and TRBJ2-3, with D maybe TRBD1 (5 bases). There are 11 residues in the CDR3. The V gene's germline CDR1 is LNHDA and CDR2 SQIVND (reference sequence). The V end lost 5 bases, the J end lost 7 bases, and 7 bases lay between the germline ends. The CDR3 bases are TGTGCCAGTAGTGCAGGGAATACGCAGTATTTT. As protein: CASSAGNTQYF. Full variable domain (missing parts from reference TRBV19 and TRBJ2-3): DGGITQSPKYLFRKEGQNVTLSCEQNLNHDAMYWYRQDPGQGLRLIYYSQIVNDFQKGDIAEGYSVSREKKESFPLTVTSAQKNPTAFYLCASSAGNTQYFGPGTRLTVL.

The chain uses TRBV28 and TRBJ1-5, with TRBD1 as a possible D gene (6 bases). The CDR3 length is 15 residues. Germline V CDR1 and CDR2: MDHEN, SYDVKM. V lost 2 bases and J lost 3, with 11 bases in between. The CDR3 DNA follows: TGTGCCAGCAGTTTACTCACAGGGAACAATCAGCCCCAGCATTTT. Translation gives CASSLLTGNNQPQHF.

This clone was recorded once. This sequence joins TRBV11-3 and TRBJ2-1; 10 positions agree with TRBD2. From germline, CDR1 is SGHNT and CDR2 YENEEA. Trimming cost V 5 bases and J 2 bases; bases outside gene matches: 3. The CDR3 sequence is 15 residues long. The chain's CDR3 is CASSLGLAAYNEQFF. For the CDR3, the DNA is TGTGCCAGCAGCCTTGGACTAGCGGCCTACAATGAGCAGTTCTTC.

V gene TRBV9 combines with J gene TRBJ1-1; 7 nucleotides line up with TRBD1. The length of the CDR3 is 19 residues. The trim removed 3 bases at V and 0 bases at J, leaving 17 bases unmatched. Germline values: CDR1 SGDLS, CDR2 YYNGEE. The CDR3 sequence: CASSAVGQGRQGMNTEAFF. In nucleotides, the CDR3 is TGTGCCAGCAGCGCCGTAGGCCAGGGACGACAGGGCATGAACACTGAAGCTTTCTTT.

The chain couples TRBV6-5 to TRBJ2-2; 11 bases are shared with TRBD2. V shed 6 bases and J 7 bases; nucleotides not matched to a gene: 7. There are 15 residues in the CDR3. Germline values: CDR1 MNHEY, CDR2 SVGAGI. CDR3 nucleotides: TGTGCCAGCAGAACTAGCGGGAGAAGTAACGGGGAGCTGTTTTTT. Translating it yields CASRTSGRSNGELFF.

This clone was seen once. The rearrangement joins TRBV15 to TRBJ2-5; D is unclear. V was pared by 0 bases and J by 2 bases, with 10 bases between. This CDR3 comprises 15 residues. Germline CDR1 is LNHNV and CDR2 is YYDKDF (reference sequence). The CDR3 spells CATSRDPGKQETQYF. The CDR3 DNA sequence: TGTGCCACCAGCAGAGATCCGGGTAAACAAGAGACCCAGTACTTC.

The CDR3 spells CASSRGTRYEQYF. The CDR3 coding sequence is TGTGCCAGCAGTAGGGGGACTCGCTACGAGCAGTACTTC. The chain couples TRBV6-5 to TRBJ2-7; D is possibly TRBD1 or TRBD2 (6 bases each). CDR3 length: 13 amino acids. Germline V gives CDR1 MNHEY, CDR2 SVGAGI. V was pared by 5 bases and J by 3 bases, with 11 bases between.

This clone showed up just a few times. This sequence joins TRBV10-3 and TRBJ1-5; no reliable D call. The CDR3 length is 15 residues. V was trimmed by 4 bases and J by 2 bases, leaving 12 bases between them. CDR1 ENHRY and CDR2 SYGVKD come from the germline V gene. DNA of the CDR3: TGTGCCATCAGTGCCGTGGAGGGCGGCAATCAGCCCCAGCATTTT. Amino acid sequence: CAISAVEGGNQPQHF.

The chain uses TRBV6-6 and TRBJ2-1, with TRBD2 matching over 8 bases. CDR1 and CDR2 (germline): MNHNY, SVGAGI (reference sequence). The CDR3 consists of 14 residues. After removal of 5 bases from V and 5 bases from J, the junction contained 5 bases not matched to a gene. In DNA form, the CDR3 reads TGTGCCAGCAGTGCCGGGACTAGAAACAATGAGCAGTTCTTC. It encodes CASSAGTRNNEQFF.

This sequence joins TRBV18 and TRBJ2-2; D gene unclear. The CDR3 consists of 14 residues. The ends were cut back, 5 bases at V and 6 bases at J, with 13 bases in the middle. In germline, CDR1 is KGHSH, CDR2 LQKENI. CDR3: CASSIPPGAGELFF. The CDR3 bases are TGTGCCAGCTCAATTCCTCCCGGCGCCGGGGAGCTGTTTTTT. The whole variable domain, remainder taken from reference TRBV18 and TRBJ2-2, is NAGVMQNPRHLVRRRGQEARLRCSPMKGHSHVYWYRQLPEEGLKFMVYLQKENIIDESGMPKERFSAEFPKEGPSILRIQQVVRGDSAAYFCASSIPPGAGELFFGEGSRLTVL.

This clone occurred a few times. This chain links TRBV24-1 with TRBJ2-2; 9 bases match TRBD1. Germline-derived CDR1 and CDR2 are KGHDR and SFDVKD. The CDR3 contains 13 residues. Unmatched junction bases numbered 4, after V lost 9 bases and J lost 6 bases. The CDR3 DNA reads TGTGCCACCCGGGACAGGGAGGCCGGGGAGCTGTTTTTT. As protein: CATRDREAGELFF.

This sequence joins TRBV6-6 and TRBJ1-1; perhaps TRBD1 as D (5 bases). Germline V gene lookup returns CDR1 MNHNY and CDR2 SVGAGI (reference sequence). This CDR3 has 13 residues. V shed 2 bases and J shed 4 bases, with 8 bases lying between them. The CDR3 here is CASSYGGSTEAFF. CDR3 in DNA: TGTGCCAGCAGTTACGGGGGGAGCACTGAAGCTTTCTTT.

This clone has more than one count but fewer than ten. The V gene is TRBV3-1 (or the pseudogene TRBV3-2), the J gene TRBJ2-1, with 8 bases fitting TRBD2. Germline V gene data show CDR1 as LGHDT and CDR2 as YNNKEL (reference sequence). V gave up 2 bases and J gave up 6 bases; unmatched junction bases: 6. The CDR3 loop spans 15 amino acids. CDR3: CASSQPGLGFNEQFF. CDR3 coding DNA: TGTGCCAGCAGCCAACCGGGACTAGGATTCAATGAGCAGTTCTTC.

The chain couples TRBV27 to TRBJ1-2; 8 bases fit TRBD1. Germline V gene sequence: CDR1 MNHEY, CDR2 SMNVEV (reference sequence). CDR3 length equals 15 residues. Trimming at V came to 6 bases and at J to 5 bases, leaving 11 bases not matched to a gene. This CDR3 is CASRQRQGYGYGYTF. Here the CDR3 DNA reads TGTGCCAGCAGGCAAAGACAGGGGTATGGGTATGGCTACACCTTC.

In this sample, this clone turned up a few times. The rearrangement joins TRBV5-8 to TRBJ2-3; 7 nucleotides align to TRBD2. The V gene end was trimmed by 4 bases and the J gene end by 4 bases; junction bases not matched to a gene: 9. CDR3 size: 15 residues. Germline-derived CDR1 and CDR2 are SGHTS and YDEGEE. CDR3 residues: CASSGTSEQSDTQYF. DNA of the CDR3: TGTGCCAGCAGCGGCACTAGCGAACAATCAGATACGCAGTATTTT. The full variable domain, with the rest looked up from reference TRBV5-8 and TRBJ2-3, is EAGVTQSPTHLIKTRGQQATLRCSPISGHTSVYWYQQALGLGLQFLLWYDEGEERNRGNFPPRFSGRQFPNYSSELNVNALELEDSALYLCASSGTSEQSDTQYFGPGTRLTVL.

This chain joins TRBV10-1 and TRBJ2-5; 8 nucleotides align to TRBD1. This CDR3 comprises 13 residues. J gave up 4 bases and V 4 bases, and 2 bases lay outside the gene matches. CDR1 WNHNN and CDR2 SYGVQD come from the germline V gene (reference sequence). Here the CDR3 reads CASSGTGSETQYF. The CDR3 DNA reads TGCGCCAGCAGTGGGACAGGGTCAGAGACCCAGTACTTC.